The T cell receptor beta chain under discussion was sequenced for a study of shared clonotypes between healthy human individuals. This CDR3 comprises 14 residues. The germline V gene has CDR1 SGHRS and CDR2 YFSETQ. V shed 5 bases and J 1 base; nucleotides not matched to a gene: 4. With respect to this clone: Its specificity is unknown.

Sequenced by immunoSEQ multiplex PCR; TCRdb stores in-frame clones only, minus some. The repertoire includes 1,100,000 or so clones, 70% to 80% of them detected once, and roughly 0.56% sits in the top ten. Study outcomes and limitations: Larger estimated richness was generally recorded for naive subsets relative to memory subsets.

The rearrangement joins TRBV5-1 to TRBJ2-5; TRBD2 matches at 8 bases. Sequencing was performed on memory CD4+ T cells from PBMCs. Subset reported: CD45RA-negative fraction. The sequence was obtained from a man aged 18 to 29 in good health. Some clones in this sample may be carry-over from other donors' samples. CDR3 sequence: CASRPRGGQETQYF. CDR3 coding DNA: TGCGCCAGCAGACCTCGGGGGGGCCAAGAGACCCAGTACTTC.